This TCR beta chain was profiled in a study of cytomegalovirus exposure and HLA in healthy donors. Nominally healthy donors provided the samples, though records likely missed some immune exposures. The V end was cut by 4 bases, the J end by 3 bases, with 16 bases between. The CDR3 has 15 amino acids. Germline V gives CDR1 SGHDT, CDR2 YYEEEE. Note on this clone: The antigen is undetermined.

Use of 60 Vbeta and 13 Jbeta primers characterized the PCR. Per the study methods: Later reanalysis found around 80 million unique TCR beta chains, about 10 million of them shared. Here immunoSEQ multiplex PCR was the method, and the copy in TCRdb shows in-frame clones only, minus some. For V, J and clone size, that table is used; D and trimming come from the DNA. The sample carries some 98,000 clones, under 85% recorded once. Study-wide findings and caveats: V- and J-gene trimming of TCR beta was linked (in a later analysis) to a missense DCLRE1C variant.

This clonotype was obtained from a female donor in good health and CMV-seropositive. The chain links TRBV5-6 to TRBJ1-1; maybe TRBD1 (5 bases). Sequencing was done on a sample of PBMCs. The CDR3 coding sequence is TGTGCCAGCAGCCTTGGCCCCGGGGGGGACACTGAAGCTTTCTTT. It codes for CASSLGPGGDTEAFF.